The clone carrying this T cell receptor (beta chain) has a handful of counts. Antigen specificity is unknown. This sample is part of a study of T cell repertoires in cytomegalovirus infection. The study, taken as a whole, reports: Adding up the frequency of public TCR beta families identified people who carried CMV plus the relevant HLA.

V dropped 6 bases and J dropped 5 bases, with 23 bases sitting between them. This CDR3 is 16 amino acids long. The germline V gene has CDR1 MNHEY and CDR2 SVGEGT. TCRdb processed the reads anew with MiXCR; each CDR3 protein has one entry. The profile shows hundreds of thousands of distinct CDR3 sequences, 30% to 40% of them singletons. The input for sequencing was cultured PBMCs, taken from culture after CMV antigen stimulation. The TCR sequence derives from a human donor in good health (CMV status not recorded). Some clones in this sample may be carry-over from other donors' samples. This rearrangement joins TRBV6-2 or TRBV6-3 to TRBJ2-7; the D gene is possibly TRBD1 (6 bases). CDR3 DNA: TGTGCCAGCAGCCAGCCGAAGGGTTCAGGGGTGGACGAGCAGTACTTC. Translated: CASSQPKGSGVDEQYF.